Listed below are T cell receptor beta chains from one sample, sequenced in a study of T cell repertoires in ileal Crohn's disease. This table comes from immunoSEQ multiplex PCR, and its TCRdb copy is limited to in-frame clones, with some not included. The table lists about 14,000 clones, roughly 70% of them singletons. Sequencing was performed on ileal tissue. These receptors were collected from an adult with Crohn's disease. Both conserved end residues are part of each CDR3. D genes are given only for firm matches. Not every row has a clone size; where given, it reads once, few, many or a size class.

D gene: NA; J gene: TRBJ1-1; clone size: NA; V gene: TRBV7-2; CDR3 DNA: TGTGCCAGCAGCGCTACGGTCGTAGGAGCTTTCTTT; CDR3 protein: CASSATVVGAFF
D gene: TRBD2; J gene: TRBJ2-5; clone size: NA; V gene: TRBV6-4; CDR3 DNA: TGTGCCAGCAGTGTGACTAGCGGGGGGGAAGAGACCCAGTACTTC; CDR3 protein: CASSVTSGGEETQYF
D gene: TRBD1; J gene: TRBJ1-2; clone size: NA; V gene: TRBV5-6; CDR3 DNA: TGTGCCAGCAGCAGAACGGGACAGGTTGAGGACTATGGCTACACCTTC; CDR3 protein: CASSRTGQVEDYGYTF
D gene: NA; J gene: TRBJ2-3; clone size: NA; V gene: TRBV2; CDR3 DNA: TGTGCCAGCAGTGAACAGGGGAATCCCACAGATACGCAGTATTTT; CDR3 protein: CASSEQGNPTDTQYF
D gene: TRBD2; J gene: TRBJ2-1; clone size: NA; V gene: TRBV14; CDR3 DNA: TGTGCCAGCAGCCAAGATCTGAGGACTAGCGGGGGGGCCCAGTTCTTC; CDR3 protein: CASSQDLRTSGGAQFF
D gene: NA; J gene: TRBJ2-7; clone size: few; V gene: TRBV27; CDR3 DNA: TGTGCCAGCAGAGCGGGACAGACATTCTACGAGCAGTACTTC; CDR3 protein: CASRAGQTFYEQYF
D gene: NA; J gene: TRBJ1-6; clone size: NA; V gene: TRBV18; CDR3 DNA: TGTGCCAGCTCCAACGAACGACTCAATTCACCCCTCCACTTT; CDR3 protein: CASSNERLNSPLHF
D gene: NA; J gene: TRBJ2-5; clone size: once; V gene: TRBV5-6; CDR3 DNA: TGTGCCAGCAGCTTGGTCCAAGAGACCCAGTACTTC; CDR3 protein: CASSLVQETQYF
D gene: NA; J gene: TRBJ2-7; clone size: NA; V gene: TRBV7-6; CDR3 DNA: TGTGCCAGCAGCTTAGTGTCGGCAGGCGAGCAGTACTTC; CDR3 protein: CASSLVSAGEQYF
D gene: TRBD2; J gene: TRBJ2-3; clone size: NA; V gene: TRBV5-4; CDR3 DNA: TGTGCCAGCAGCTTGCGAGGCCTGACTAGCGGGGGGGCAGATACGCAGTATTTT; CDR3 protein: CASSLRGLTSGGADTQYF
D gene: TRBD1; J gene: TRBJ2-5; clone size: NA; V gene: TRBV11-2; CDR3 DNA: TGTGCCAGCAGCTCACCCCAGGGGGCGGGGGAGACCCAGTACTTC; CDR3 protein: CASSSPQGAGETQYF
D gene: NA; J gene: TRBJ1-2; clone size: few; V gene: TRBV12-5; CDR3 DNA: TGTGCTAGTGTGTCGTCTCTCTCTAACTATGGCTACACCTTC; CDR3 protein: CASVSSLSNYGYTF
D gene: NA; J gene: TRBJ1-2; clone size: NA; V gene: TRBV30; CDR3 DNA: TGTGCCTGGAGTGTAAATTGGTGGCCCACCTTC; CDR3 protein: CAWSVNWWPTF
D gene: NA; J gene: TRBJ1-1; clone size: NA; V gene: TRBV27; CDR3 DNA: TGTGCCAGCAGGTATTTGGACTCGGGGAACACTGAAGCTTTCTTT; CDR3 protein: CASRYLDSGNTEAFF
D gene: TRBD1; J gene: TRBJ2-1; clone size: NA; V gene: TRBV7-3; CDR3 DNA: TGTGCCAGCAGCCCGGAGACAGGGTCCGGCTACAATGAGCAGTTCTTC; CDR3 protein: CASSPETGSGYNEQFF
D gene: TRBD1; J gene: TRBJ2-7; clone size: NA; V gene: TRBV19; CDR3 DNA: TGTGCCAGCAAGGGCCCAGGACAGGGCCACGAGCAGTACTTC; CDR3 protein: CASKGPGQGHEQYF
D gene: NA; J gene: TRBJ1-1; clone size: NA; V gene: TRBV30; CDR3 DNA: TGTGCCTTAGTATTGGTGAACATTGAAGCTTTCTTT; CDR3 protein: CALVLVNIEAFF
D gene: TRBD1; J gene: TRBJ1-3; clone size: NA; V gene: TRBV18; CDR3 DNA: TGTGCCAGCTCACTTATGGACAGGGGATTGAGCACCATATATTTT; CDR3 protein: CASSLMDRGLSTIYF
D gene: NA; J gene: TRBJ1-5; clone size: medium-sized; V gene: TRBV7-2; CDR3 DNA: TGTGCCAGCAGCCTATGGACAGATAGCAATCAGCCCCAGCATTTT; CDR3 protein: CASSLWTDSNQPQHF
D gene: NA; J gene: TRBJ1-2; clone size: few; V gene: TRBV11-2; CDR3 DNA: TGTGCCAGCAGCTTTGAAAACTATGGCTACACCTTC; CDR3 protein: CASSFENYGYTF
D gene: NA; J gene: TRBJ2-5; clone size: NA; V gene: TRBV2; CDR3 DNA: TGTGCCAGCACTCGGGTGCACCAAGAGACCCAGTACTTC; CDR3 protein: CASTRVHQETQYF
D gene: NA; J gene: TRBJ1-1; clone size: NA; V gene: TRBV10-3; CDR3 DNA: TGTGCCATCAGTGAGTCGCAGGGACAGAACACTGAAGCTTTCTTT; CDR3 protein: CAISESQGQNTEAFF
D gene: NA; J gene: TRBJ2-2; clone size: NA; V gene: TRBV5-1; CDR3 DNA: TGCGCCAGCAGCTTGGCCGGGACAAACGCGAACACCGGGGAGCTGTTTTTT; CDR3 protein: CASSLAGTNANTGELFF
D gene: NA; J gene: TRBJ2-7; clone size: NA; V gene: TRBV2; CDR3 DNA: TGTGCCAGTCAGGTGGGGTCCGAGCAGTACTTC; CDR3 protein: CASQVGSEQYF
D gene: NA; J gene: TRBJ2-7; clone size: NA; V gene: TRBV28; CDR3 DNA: TGTGCCAGCAGTGCCCCCGGGCGGGCCTCCTACGAGCAGTACTTC; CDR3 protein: CASSAPGRASYEQYF
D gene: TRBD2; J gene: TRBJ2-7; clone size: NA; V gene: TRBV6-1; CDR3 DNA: TGTGCCAGCAGTGATCTAGCGGGGGCGGGCTACGAGCAGTACTTC; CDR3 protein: CASSDLAGAGYEQYF
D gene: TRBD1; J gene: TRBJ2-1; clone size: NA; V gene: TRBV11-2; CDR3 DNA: TGTGCCAGCAGCCCCCTGACAGGGCAGTTAGGCTACAATGAGCAGTTCTTC; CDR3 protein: CASSPLTGQLGYNEQFF
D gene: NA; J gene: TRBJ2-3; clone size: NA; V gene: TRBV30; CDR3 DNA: TGTGCTACGACAGAAAGCAGCACAGATACGCAGTATTTT; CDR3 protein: CATTESSTDTQYF
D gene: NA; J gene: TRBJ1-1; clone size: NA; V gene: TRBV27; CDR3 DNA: TGTGCCAGCAGCTGGGGAAGCGGGGGCACTGAAGCTTTCTTT; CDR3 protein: CASSWGSGGTEAFF
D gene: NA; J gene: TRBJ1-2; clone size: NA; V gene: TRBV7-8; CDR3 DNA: TGTGCCAGCAGTCTAGGACAGTCTAACTATGGCTACACCTTC; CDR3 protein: CASSLGQSNYGYTF
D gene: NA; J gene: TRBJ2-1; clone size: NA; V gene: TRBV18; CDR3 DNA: TGTGCCAGCTCACCCGGGACGCCTGGTGAGCAGTTCTTC; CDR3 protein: CASSPGTPGEQFF
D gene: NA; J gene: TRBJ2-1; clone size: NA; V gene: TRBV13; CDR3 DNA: TGTGCCAGCAGCTTAGCGGGGGCGTTTTCTGGTGAGCAGTTCTTC; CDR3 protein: CASSLAGAFSGEQFF
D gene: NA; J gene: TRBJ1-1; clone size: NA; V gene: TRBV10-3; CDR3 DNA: TGTGCCATCAGTGCAGGTGTCACTGAAGCTTTCTTT; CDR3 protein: CAISAGVTEAFF
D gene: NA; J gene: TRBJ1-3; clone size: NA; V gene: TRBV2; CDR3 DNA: TGTGCCAGCAACACAGGGCGGAACACCATATATTTT; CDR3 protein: CASNTGRNTIYF
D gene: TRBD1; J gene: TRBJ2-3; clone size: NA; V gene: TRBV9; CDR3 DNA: TGTGCCAGCAGCGTAGGACAGGGGGGGGCAGCCACAGATACGCAGTATTTT; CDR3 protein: CASSVGQGGAATDTQYF
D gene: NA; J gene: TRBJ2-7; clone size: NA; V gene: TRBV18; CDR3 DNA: TGTGCCAGCTCACCACCTTCTCAAGGCAGGGGCACCTACGAGCAGTACTTC; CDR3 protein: CASSPPSQGRGTYEQYF
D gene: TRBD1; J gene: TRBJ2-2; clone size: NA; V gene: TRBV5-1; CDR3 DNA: TGCGCCAGCAGCTTCCAAAGACAGGGATCGAACACCGGGGAGCTGTTTTTT; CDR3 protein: CASSFQRQGSNTGELFF
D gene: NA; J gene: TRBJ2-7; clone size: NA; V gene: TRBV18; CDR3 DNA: TGTGCCAGCTCACTAATGCGACAGGACTCCTACGAGCAGTACTTC; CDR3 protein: CASSLMRQDSYEQYF
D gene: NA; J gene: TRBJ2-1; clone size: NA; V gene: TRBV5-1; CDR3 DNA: TGCGCCAGCAGCTTGGCCCTCATTCCGGACAGTTACAATGAGCAGTTCTTC; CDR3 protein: CASSLALIPDSYNEQFF
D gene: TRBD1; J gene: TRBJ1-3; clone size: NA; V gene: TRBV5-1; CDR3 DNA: TGCGCCAGCAGCTTCGGTTTTGGGACAGGGGATTATTCTGGAAACACCATATATTTT; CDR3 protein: CASSFGFGTGDYSGNTIYF
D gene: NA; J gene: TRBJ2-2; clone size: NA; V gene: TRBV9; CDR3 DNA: TGTGCCAGCAGCGCGGAGGAGGGACGGCGGGCCACCGGGGAGCTGTTTTTT; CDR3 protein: CASSAEEGRRATGELFF
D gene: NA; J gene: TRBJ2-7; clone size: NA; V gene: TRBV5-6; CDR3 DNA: TGTGCCAGCAGCTTGGGAATCTACGAGCAGTACTTC; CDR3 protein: CASSLGIYEQYF
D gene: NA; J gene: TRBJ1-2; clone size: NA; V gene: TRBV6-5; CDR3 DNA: TGTGCCAGCAGTTTCCCCGGGACGACAATCTACACCTTC; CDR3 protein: CASSFPGTTIYTF
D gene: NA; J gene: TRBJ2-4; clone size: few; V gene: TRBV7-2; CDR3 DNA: TGTGCCAGCAGCTTAGTTCGGTTGGCGCCCGTGAAGTACTTC; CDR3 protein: CASSLVRLAPVKYF
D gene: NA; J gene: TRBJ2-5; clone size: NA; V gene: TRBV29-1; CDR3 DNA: TGCAGCGTTGAGGAGCAAAGGGACACCAGTTCCCAAGAGACCCAGTACTTC; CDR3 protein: CSVEEQRDTSSQETQYF
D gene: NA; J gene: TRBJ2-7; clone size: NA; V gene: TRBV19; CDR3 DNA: TGTGCCAGTAGTCTTGCCCAGGGGATCTTCTACGAGCAGTACTTC; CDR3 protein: CASSLAQGIFYEQYF
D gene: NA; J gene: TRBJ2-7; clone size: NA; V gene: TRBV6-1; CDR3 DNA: TGTGCCAGCCGACCGGAGATGGACTTCTACGAGCAGTACTTC; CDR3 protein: CASRPEMDFYEQYF
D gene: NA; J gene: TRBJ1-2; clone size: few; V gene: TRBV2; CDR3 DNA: TGTGCCAGCAGTGTCCTCCAGGGGCGGTTCGTTACCTTC; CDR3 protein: CASSVLQGRFVTF
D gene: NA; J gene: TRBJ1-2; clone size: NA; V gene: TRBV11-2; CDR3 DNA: TGTGCCAGCAGCATCGCTGACGGCAACTATGGCTACACCTTC; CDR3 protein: CASSIADGNYGYTF
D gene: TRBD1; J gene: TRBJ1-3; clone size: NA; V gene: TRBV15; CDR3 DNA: TGTGCCACCAGCAGAGCCGGGACAGCATTTGGAAACACCATATATTTT; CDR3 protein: CATSRAGTAFGNTIYF
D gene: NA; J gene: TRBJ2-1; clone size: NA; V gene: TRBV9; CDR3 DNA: TGTGCCAGCAGTAGGGAAAGCTCCTACAATGAGCAGTTCTTC; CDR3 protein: CASSRESSYNEQFF
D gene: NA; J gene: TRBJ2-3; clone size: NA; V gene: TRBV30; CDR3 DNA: TGTGCCTGGAGTGTACCCATGGGTAGGCAGTATTTT; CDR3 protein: CAWSVPMGRQYF
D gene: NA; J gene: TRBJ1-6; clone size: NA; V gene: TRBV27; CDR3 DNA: TGTGCCAGCAGTTTTGGGAAGGGGGTTAGTAATTCACCCCTCCACTTT; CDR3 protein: CASSFGKGVSNSPLHF
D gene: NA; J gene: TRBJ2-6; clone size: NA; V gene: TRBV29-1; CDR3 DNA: TGCAGCGTTGATGCAGGCCTCTCTGGGGCCAACGTCCTGACTTTC; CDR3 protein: CSVDAGLSGANVLTF
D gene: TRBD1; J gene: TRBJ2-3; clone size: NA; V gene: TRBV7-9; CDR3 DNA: TGTGCCAGCAGCTCCTGGGACAGTTTTAGCACAGATACGCAGTATTTT; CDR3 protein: CASSSWDSFSTDTQYF
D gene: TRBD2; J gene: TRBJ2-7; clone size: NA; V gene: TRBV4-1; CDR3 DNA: TGCGCCAGCAGCCAAGGGAGCGGGGGGGCATCCTACGAGCAGTACTTC; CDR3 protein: CASSQGSGGASYEQYF
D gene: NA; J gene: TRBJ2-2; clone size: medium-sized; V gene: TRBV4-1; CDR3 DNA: TGCGCCAGCAGCCAAGATCCCCACATGACCTCTTTGGGCGGGGAGCTGTTTTTT; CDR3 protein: CASSQDPHMTSLGGELFF
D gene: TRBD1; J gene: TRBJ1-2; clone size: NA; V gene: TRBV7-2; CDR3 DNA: TGTGCCAGCACCCTGGACAGGGTCTATGGCTACACCTTC; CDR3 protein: CASTLDRVYGYTF
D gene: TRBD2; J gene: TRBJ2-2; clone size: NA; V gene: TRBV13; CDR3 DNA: TGTGCCAGCAGCAAGACTAGCGGGCTCGACACCGGGGAGCTGTTTTTT; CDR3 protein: CASSKTSGLDTGELFF
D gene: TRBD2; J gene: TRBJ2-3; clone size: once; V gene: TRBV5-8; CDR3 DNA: TGTGCCAGCAGCTTACGACTAGCGGGGGCAGATACGCAGTATTTT; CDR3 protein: CASSLRLAGADTQYF